This record covers a single T cell receptor (beta chain). Its antigen is not known. Every patient with CD3G deficiency had evidence of autoimmunity. At testing, patients were 2 to 39 years old, with reduced naive and increased memory T-cell proportions. This sample was included in a study of regulatory T cells. The V end was cut by 5 bases, the J end by 0 bases, with 13 bases between. The length of the CDR3 is 14 residues. CDR1 and CDR2 (germline): SQVTM, ANQGSEA. The PCR used 52 TRBV and 13 TRBJ primers. The assay was immunoSEQ multiplex PCR, and TCRdb's table has in-frame clones only and misses some. This sample has roughly 30,000 clones, with less than 95% found just once. Points from the study as a whole: In CD3G-deficient patients, conventional CD4+ T cells were enriched for hydrophobic CDR3 residues at positions 6 and 7. Regulatory T cells showed the strongest V-J pair restriction and V/J gene skewing among patient repertoires.

The material sequenced was conventional CD4+ T cells sorted from blood. The TCR comes from a person aged 18 to 35 with CD3G deficiency. The chain combines TRBV29-1 with TRBJ1-1; TRBD1 might be the D (6 bases). CDR3 in amino acids: CSVQGNRMNTEAFF. DNA for the CDR3: TGCAGCGTTCAGGGGAATAGGATGAACACTGAAGCTTTCTTT.